This paragraph reports one T cell receptor beta chain. Antigen unknown. MiXCR, applied by TCRdb to the 5' RACE reads, yields one record per CDR3 protein. The sample records hundreds of thousands of distinct CDR3 sequences, about 22% being singletons. These data belong to a study of identical twins. The study, taken as a whole, reports: The study found weaker excess twin sharing in beta out-of-frame sequences. Memory repertoires lacked the insertion deficit that abundant cord blood beta clonotypes showed.

Trimming cost V 5 bases and J 4 bases, with 17 bases left between them. There are 15 residues in the CDR3. Germline loops: CDR1 SGHAT, CDR2 FQNNGV. The same data also went into a second study, on yellow fever vaccine responses in identical twins.

Material: CD4+ T cells sorted from blood. The chain joins TRBV11-2 to TRBJ1-1, with no clear D. This TCR was sampled from a woman younger than 35 in good health. Written as DNA, the CDR3 is TGTGCCAGCAGCGCCAAACCCGCTCCGGGCACTGAAGCTTTCTTT. Translated: CASSAKPAPGTEAFF.